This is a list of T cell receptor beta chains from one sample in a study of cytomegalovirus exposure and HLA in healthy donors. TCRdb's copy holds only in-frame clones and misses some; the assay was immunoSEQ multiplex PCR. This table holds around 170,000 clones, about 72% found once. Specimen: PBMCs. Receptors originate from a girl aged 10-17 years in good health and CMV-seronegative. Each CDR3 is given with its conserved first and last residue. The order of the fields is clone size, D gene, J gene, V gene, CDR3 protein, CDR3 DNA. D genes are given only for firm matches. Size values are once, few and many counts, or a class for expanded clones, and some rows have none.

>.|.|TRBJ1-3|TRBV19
CASSIPSRANTIYF
TGTGCCAGTAGTATCCCCTCCAGGGCGAACACCATATATTTT
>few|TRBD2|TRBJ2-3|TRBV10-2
CASSAASGGPSRDTQYF
TGCGCCAGCAGTGCCGCTAGCGGGGGCCCCTCCAGAGATACGCAGTATTTT
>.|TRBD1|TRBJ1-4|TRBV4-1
CASSRDRDEEKLFF
TGCGCCAGCAGTCGAGACAGGGATGAAGAAAAACTGTTTTTT
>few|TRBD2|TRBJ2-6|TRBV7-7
CASSSAGGFSGANVLTF
TGTGCCAGCAGCTCAGCGGGGGGATTCTCTGGGGCCAACGTCCTGACTTTC
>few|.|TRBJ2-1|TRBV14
CASSQVRGVIAGARNEQFF
TGTGCCAGCAGCCAAGTCCGGGGAGTTATCGCGGGGGCAAGGAATGAGCAGTTCTTC
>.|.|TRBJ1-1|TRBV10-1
CASSEGRDTEAFF
TGCGCCAGCAGTGAGGGCAGGGACACTGAAGCTTTCTTT
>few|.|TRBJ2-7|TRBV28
CASTSGTLSSYEQYF
TGTGCCAGCACCTCGGGGACATTGAGCTCCTACGAGCAGTACTTC
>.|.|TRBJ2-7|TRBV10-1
CASSDPGYEQYF
TGCGCCAGCAGTGATCCCGGGTACGAGCAGTACTTC
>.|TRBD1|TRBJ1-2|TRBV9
CASSPRSGGGGYTF
TGTGCCAGCAGCCCCCGGTCAGGGGGTGGGGGCTACACCTTC
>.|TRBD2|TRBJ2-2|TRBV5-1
CASSLLGGTGELFF
TGCGCCAGCAGCTTGTTGGGGGGGACCGGGGAGCTGTTTTTT
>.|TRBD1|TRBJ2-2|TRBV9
CASSATSGGNTGELFF
TGTGCCAGCAGCGCTACCTCAGGGGGGAACACCGGGGAGCTGTTTTTT
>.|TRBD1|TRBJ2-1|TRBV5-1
CASSVWDRRLEQFF
TGCGCCAGCAGCGTGTGGGACAGGAGACTTGAGCAGTTCTTC
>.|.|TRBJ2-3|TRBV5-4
CASSSPNSEDTDTQYF
TGTGCCAGCAGTTCCCCCAATAGCGAAGACACAGATACGCAGTATTTT
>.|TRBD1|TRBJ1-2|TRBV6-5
CASTKPGQGVHGYTF
TGTGCCAGCACAAAGCCGGGACAGGGGGTCCATGGCTACACCTTC
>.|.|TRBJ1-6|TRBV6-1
CASSVRVGNSPLHF
TGTGCCAGCAGTGTAAGAGTCGGTAATTCACCCCTCCACTTT
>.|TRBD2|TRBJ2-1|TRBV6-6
CASSYLAGGQNEQFF
TGTGCCAGCAGTTATTTGGCGGGGGGGCAAAATGAGCAGTTCTTC
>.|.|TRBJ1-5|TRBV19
CASREGTYSNQPQHF
TGTGCCAGTAGGGAGGGAACGTACAGCAATCAGCCCCAGCATTTT
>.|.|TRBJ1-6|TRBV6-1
CASSGPQGNLSSYNSPLHF
TGTGCCAGCAGTGGACCCCAGGGGAATTTGAGCTCCTATAATTCACCCCTCCACTTT
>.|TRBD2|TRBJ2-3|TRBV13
CASSILAGGQVDTQYF
TGTGCCAGCAGCATTCTAGCGGGAGGGCAGGTAGATACGCAGTATTTT
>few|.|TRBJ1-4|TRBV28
CASRYFNEKLFF
TGTGCCAGCCGGTATTTTAATGAAAAACTGTTTTTT
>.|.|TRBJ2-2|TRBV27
CASSLSWGAGELFF
TGTGCCAGCAGTTTATCGTGGGGAGCCGGGGAGCTGTTTTTT
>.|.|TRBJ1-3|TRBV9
CASSDGGGVMQGNTIYF
TGTGCCAGCAGTGATGGAGGAGGGGTAATGCAGGGAAACACCATATATTTT
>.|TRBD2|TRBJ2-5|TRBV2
CASTGTRQAKTQYF
TGTGCCAGCACCGGGACTAGGCAGGCCAAGACCCAGTACTTC
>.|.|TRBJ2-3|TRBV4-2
CASSQPLAESTDTQYF
TGTGCCAGCAGCCAACCTTTAGCGGAAAGCACAGATACGCAGTATTTT
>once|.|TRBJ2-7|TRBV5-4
CASSFFQGSYEQYF
TGTGCCAGCAGCTTCTTTCAGGGGTCCTACGAGCAGTACTTC
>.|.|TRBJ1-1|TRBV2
CATLGGNTEAFF
TGTGCCACACTAGGGGGGAACACTGAAGCTTTCTTT
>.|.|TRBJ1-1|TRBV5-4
CASSFPARGAGYRNTEAFF
TGTGCCAGCAGCTTTCCAGCCCGGGGGGCCGGGTACAGGAACACTGAAGCTTTCTTT
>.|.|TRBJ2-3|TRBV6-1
CASLDFVRSTDTQYF
TGTGCCAGCCTCGATTTCGTTCGGAGCACAGATACGCAGTATTTT
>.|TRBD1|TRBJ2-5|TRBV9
CASKGGTGGRETQYF
TGTGCCAGCAAGGGAGGGACAGGGGGCCGTGAGACCCAGTACTTC
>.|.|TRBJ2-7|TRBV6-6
CASSSAGFEQYF
TGTGCCAGCAGTTCCGCCGGTTTCGAGCAGTACTTC
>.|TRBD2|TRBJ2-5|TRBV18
CASSPGTSGGSPGTQYF
TGTGCCAGCTCACCTGGGACTAGCGGGGGCTCTCCTGGGACCCAGTACTTC
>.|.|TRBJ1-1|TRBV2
CASRGPRNTEAFF
TGTGCCAGCAGGGGGCCGCGGAACACTGAAGCTTTCTTT
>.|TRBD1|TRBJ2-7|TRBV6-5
CASSQTGDIYEQYF
TGTGCCAGCTCCCAGACAGGGGATATTTACGAGCAGTACTTC
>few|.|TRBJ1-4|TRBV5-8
CASRPFGVPKLFF
TGTGCCAGCAGGCCCTTTGGAGTGCCCAAACTGTTTTTT
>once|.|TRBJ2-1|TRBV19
CASGTSYNEQFF
TGTGCCAGTGGAACTAGCTACAATGAGCAGTTCTTC
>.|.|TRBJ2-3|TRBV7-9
CASSLGRGSKDTQYF
TGTGCCAGCAGCTTGGGTAGGGGGTCCAAGGATACGCAGTATTTT
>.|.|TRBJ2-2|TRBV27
CASHPFDSFTGELFF
TGTGCCAGCCATCCGTTCGACAGTTTTACCGGGGAGCTGTTTTTT
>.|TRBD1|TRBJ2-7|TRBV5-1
CASMMDREQYF
TGCGCCAGCATGATGGACAGGGAGCAGTACTTC
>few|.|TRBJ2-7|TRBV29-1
CSVVATEFAEQYF
TGCAGCGTTGTCGCGACAGAGTTCGCAGAGCAGTACTTC
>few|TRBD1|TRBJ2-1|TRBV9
CASSVGQGPYNEQFF
TGTGCCAGCAGCGTAGGACAGGGACCTTACAATGAGCAGTTCTTC
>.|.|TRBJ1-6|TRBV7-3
CASSLSGGAPNSPLHF
TGTGCCAGCAGCTTATCGGGAGGGGCCCCCAATTCCCCCCTCCACTTT
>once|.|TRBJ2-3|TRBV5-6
CASSSGVGGTADTQYF
TGTGCCAGCAGCTCCGGGGTGGGCGGGACCGCAGATACGCAGTATTTT
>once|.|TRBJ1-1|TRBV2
CASRRAVGWNTEAFF
TGTGCCAGCAGGAGGGCCGTGGGGTGGAACACTGAAGCTTTCTTT
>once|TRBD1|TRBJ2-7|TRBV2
CASAGTGGYEQYF
TGTGCCAGCGCCGGGACAGGTGGATACGAGCAGTACTTC
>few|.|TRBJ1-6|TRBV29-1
CSVRDSLGDSPLHF
TGCAGCGTAAGAGACAGTTTAGGGGATTCACCCCTCCACTTT
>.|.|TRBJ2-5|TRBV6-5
CASSYSFGTLETQYF
TGTGCCAGCAGTTACTCTTTTGGCACCTTGGAGACCCAGTACTTC
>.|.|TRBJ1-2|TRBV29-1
CSVLEYVAGGAHGYTF
TGCAGCGTTTTGGAATATGTGGCCGGGGGGGCGCATGGCTACACCTTC
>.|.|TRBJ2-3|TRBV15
CATSSRSLDHSTDTQYF
TGTGCCACCAGCAGTAGGTCACTAGATCACAGCACAGATACGCAGTATTTT